The T cell receptor (beta chain) described here comes from a study of OX40 agonist ivuxolimab in advanced cancers. Assay used: immunoSEQ multiplex PCR; TCRdb lists only in-frame clones, some missing. The sample contains approximately 82,000 clones, about nine tenths of which appear only once. Germline V gene sequence: CDR1 SNHLY, CDR2 FYNNEI. V lost 7 bases to trimming and J lost 6 bases, with 11 bases between them. The CDR3 is 12 residues long. This TCR derives from an adult with an advanced solid tumor such as melanoma, head and neck, liver or kidney cancer. Sequenced material: CD4+ or CD8+ T cells sorted from blood, taken in a trial of the OX40 agonist ivuxolimab. The J gene is TRBJ2-3, the V gene TRBV2, with D perhaps matching TRBD1 (5 bases). CDR3 in amino acids: CASTIRADTQYF. The DNA of the CDR3 is TGTGCCAGCACTATCAGGGCCGATACGCAGTATTTT.